This T cell receptor (beta chain) stems from a study of blood T cell repertoires in COVID-19. Study background: Donors in the United States, Italy and Spain gave samples during acute or convalescent COVID-19. Sources were T cells, B-cell-depleted T cells, or PBMCs; the material itself was cDNA or gDNA.

Per the authors' pipeline: Estimation of nucleated cell counts was performed using reference gene primer amplification. Some clones are missing from TCRdb's copy, which holds only in-frame ones; the method was immunoSEQ multiplex PCR. That table supplies the V and J calls and clone size; D and trimming were determined from the DNA. The sample has roughly 100,000 clones, around 88% seen once. The CDR3 has 13 residues. CDR1 and CDR2 (germline): MNHEY, SVGAGI. V lost 6 bases and J lost 7; bases outside the gene matches: 6. The gene calls are TRBV6-5 and TRBJ2-1; 7 positions match TRBD1. The sample comprised peripheral blood. The TCR sequence derives from a woman in her seventies with acute or convalescent COVID-19. CDR3 bases: TGTGCCAGCAGCAAGACAGGGTATAATGAGCAGTTCTTC. Protein sequence: CASSKTGYNEQFF.